The 32 T cell receptor beta chains in this list originate from one sample, sequenced in a study of technical replicates of blood from several donors (dated by TCRdb to about 2017). The method was the immunoSEQ multiplex PCR assay. Here the immuneACCESS table is served through TCRdb, limited to in-frame sequences with V and J called. Missing clones are a known gap in these copies; in checked studies unresolved V genes cover under half, and the rest lacks a known reason. The sample records roughly 76,000 clones, about 93% of which are singletons. Clones ranked in the top ten supply roughly 0.4% of the sample. Sequencing was carried out using T cells isolated from PBMCs. These receptors were obtained from a human donor in good health.

This clone occurred once. The chain recombines TRBV6-1 with TRBJ1-4; TRBD1 matches at 8 bases. Trimming removed 6 bases from V and 8 bases from J; junction bases left unmatched: 8. Looked up from germline, CDR1 is MNHNS and CDR2 is SASEGT. The CDR3 contains 14 residues. The CDR3 region has the DNA TGTGCCAGCAGGGGACAGGTTAATCTAGAAAAACTGTTTTTT. Translating it yields CASRGQVNLEKLFF.

This chain links TRBV20-1 with TRBJ2-5; 9 positions agree with TRBD1. CDR1 and CDR2 (germline): DFQATT, SNEGSKA (reference sequence). Unmatched junction bases numbered 1, after V lost 6 bases and J lost 5 bases. The CDR3 extends over 11 amino acids. CDR3 in amino acids: CSAGTGETQYF. The CDR3 coding sequence is TGCAGTGCCGGGACAGGGGAGACCCAGTACTTC.

This clone was seen only a few times. J is TRBJ2-5 and V is TRBV7-9; weak D call: TRBD2 (5 bases). In germline, CDR1 is SEHNR, CDR2 FQNEAQ (reference sequence). This CDR3 is built from 14 residues. Deletions cut 0 bases from V and 3 bases from J, with 8 bases between. The CDR3 DNA follows: TGTGCCAGCAGCTTAGCGGCGGGTAAAGAGACCCAGTACTTC. This codes for CASSLAAGKETQYF.

The chain carries TRBV15 and TRBJ1-5; D unclear. The CDR3 totals 13 residues. From germline, CDR1 is LNHNV and CDR2 YYDKDF (reference sequence). V lost 0 bases and J 5 bases, leaving 5 bases between the germline ends. The CDR3 here is CATSRDPDQPQHF. The CDR3 DNA sequence: TGTGCCACCAGCAGAGATCCTGATCAGCCCCAGCATTTT.

The rearrangement links TRBV27 to TRBJ2-7; 7 positions agree with TRBD1. The germline gives CDR1 MNHEY, CDR2 SMNVEV (reference sequence). V lost 2 bases, J lost 4 bases, and 14 bases stayed unmatched. CDR3 size: 17 residues. The CDR3 DNA reads as TGTGCCAGCAGTTTAAGGGTAGGGGGCGTGAATACTTACGAGCAGTACTTC. This gives the protein CASSLRVGGVNTYEQYF.

This chain joins TRBV27 and TRBJ1-1; possibly TRBD1 for D (5 bases). The CDR3 length is 13 residues. CDR1 is MNHEY, CDR2 SMNVEV, per germline (reference sequence). V was shortened by 6 bases and J by 8 bases, with 16 bases between the two germline ends. CDR3 loop: CASSHDRFTEAFF. Here the CDR3 DNA reads TGTGCCAGCAGCCATGACAGATTCACCGAAGCTTTCTTT.

V usage is TRBV11-2 and J usage is TRBJ2-7; 7 bases agree with TRBD2. V was clipped by 5 bases and J by 4 bases; unmatched bases: 8. Germline assignment: CDR1 SGHAT and CDR2 FQNNGV. The CDR3 is 14 residues long. Here the CDR3 DNA reads TGTGCCAGCAGCAGAGGGGAGGGTCTGTACGAGCAGTACTTC. Translated: CASSRGEGLYEQYF.

The chain carries TRBV27 and TRBJ2-3; D is possibly TRBD1 (6 bases). Germline V gene data show CDR1 as MNHEY and CDR2 as SMNVEV (reference sequence). CDR3 size: 15 residues. The ends were cut back, 6 bases at V and 2 bases at J, with 15 bases in the middle. In DNA form, the CDR3 reads TGTGCCAGCAGGAGGACAGCTAGACCCACAGATACGCAGTATTTT. Translated, it gives CASRRTARPTDTQYF.

This sequence joins TRBV6-5 and TRBJ2-6, with D unresolved. Deletions cut 6 bases from V and 0 bases from J, with 6 bases between. This CDR3 has 14 residues. Germline assignment: CDR1 MNHEY and CDR2 SVGAGI. For the CDR3, the DNA is TGTGCCAGCAGGCAGGACTCTGGGGCCAACGTCCTGACTTTC. Translating gives CASRQDSGANVLTF.

Only one count was recorded for this clone. The chain links TRBV5-5 to TRBJ1-3; TRBD1 aligns across 7 bases. The V gene's germline CDR1 is SGHKS and CDR2 YYEKEE (reference sequence). This CDR3 has 16 amino acids. With V trimmed by 0 bases and J by 1 base, 4 bases remained unmatched. The DNA for the CDR3 is TGTGCCAGCAGCTTGGATTGGGACAGATCTGGAAACACCATATATTTT. Its protein is CASSLDWDRSGNTIYF.

The count of this clone is one. The genes are TRBV28 and TRBJ1-1, with TRBD1 matching 9 bases. The junction had 9 bases not matched to a gene; V was cut back by 2 bases and J by 5 bases. The CDR3 has 16 amino acids. Germline V lookup: CDR1 MDHEN, CDR2 SYDVKM. The CDR3 nucleotides read TGTGCCAGCAGTTTACCCTATACAGGGGGCTTAACTGAAGCTTTCTTT. Protein: CASSLPYTGGLTEAFF.

This clone has only one observation. V usage is TRBV28 and J usage is TRBJ1-1; TRBD1 is a possible D gene (5 bases). This CDR3 has 13 residues. V lost 6 bases, J lost 1 base, and 9 bases lay in between. Looked up from germline, CDR1 is MDHEN and CDR2 is SYDVKM. Here the CDR3 DNA reads TGTGCCAGCAGGGGGGGTTGGAACACTGAAGCTTTCTTT. Translated: CASRGGWNTEAFF.

V is TRBV28 and J is TRBJ2-3, with TRBD1 identical over 9 bases. This CDR3 has 13 residues. Germline CDR1 reads MDHEN; CDR2 reads SYDVKM. J was trimmed by 3 bases and V by 6 bases; bases with no gene match: 1. CDR3 in DNA: TGTGCCAGCAGAGACAGGGGGACAGATACGCAGTATTTT. This sequence encodes CASRDRGTDTQYF.

The rearrangement uses TRBV19 and TRBJ1-5; D is perhaps TRBD1 (5 bases). This CDR3 is 14 amino acids long. The germline V gene has CDR1 LNHDA and CDR2 SQIVND (reference sequence). Trimming stripped 6 bases from V and 5 bases from J, with 14 bases between. CDR3 residues: CASRKGSGYQPQHF. CDR3 sequence (DNA): TGTGCCAGTAGAAAGGGGTCAGGGTATCAGCCCCAGCATTTT.

The chain employs TRBV7-9 and TRBJ2-5; 9 nucleotides align to TRBD1. This CDR3 has 16 amino acids. Trimming cost V 5 bases and J 4 bases; bases outside gene matches: 11. CDR1 and CDR2 (germline): SEHNR, FQNEAQ (reference sequence). The CDR3 loop reads CASSARDRVASETQYF. The CDR3 DNA is TGTGCCAGCAGCGCCAGGGACAGGGTAGCTTCAGAGACCCAGTACTTC.

Only one count was recorded for this clone. The chain recombines TRBV30 with TRBJ2-2, with 7 bases fitting TRBD1. Germline V gene data show CDR1 as GTSNPN and CDR2 as SVGIG (reference sequence). V shed 3 bases and J 1 base; nucleotides not matched to a gene: 8. This CDR3 is 16 amino acids long. CDR3: CAWRGTVPMNTGELFF. The CDR3 bases are TGTGCCTGGAGGGGGACAGTACCAATGAACACCGGGGAGCTGTTTTTT.

The chain employs TRBV4-1 and TRBJ2-1; 8 bases align to TRBD2. V shed 3 bases and J 0 bases; nucleotides not matched to a gene: 7. The germline CDR1 and CDR2 sequences are MGHRA and YSYEKL. The CDR3 runs to 17 residues. The CDR3 bases are TGCGCCAGCAGCCAGAGTAGCGGGAAGACCTCCTACAATGAGCAGTTCTTC. It codes for CASSQSSGKTSYNEQFF.

The chain combines TRBV27 with TRBJ2-1; the match to TRBD2 covers 12 bases. Trimming removed 4 bases from V and 4 bases from J; junction bases left unmatched: 2. The CDR3 contains 15 residues. Germline CDR1 MNHEY, CDR2 SMNVEV (reference sequence). CDR3 DNA sequence: TGTGCCAGCAGTTGGACTAGCGGGATGTACAATGAGCAGTTCTTC. It codes for CASSWTSGMYNEQFF.

The V call is TRBV11-1, the J call TRBJ2-3, with TRBD1 matching 7 bases. J lost 2 bases, V lost 3 bases, and 14 bases had no gene match. This CDR3 has 18 amino acids. Germline CDR1 is SGHAT and CDR2 is FQDESV (reference sequence). For the CDR3, the DNA is TGTGCCAGCAGCTTGACAGGGAGATTGGTCTCGCACACAGATACGCAGTATTTT. Protein sequence: CASSLTGRLVSHTDTQYF.

The V gene is TRBV6-5, the J gene TRBJ1-1; 8 bases are shared with TRBD1. The CDR3 is 15 residues long. CDR1 is MNHEY, CDR2 SVGAGI, per germline. Trimming cost V 6 bases and J 3 bases; bases outside gene matches: 9. The CDR3 reads CASRRQTGDYTEAFF. The DNA for the CDR3 is TGTGCCAGCAGGAGACAGACAGGGGACTACACTGAAGCTTTCTTT.

The chain recombines TRBV4-3 with TRBJ2-3, with TRBD2 matching 11 bases. V was clipped by 4 bases and J by 6 bases; unmatched bases: 6. Germline V gives CDR1 LGHNA, CDR2 YSLEER. This CDR3 has 15 residues. CDR3 residues: CASSRVAGGMDTQYF. As DNA, the CDR3 is TGCGCCAGCAGCCGAGTAGCGGGAGGGATGGATACGCAGTATTTT.

The V and J genes are TRBV7-2 and TRBJ1-2; TRBD1 matches 7 bases. CDR1 is SGHTA and CDR2 is FQGNSA in the germline V gene. The CDR3 is made up of 14 amino acids. V was clipped by 4 bases and J by 4 bases; unmatched bases: 6. This CDR3 reads CASSSSGTAYGYTF. For the CDR3, the DNA is TGTGCCAGCAGCTCCTCCGGGACAGCCTATGGCTACACCTTC.

The chain employs TRBV4-2 and TRBJ1-2; tentative D call: TRBD1 (5 bases). The CDR3 has 14 amino acids. From germline, CDR1 is LGHNA and CDR2 YNFKEQ. V was clipped by 0 bases and J by 4 bases, with 9 bases between them. CDR3 nucleotides: TGTGCCAGCAGCCAAGACCAGGGCACCTATGGCTACACCTTC. Its protein is CASSQDQGTYGYTF.

CDR3 sequence reads: CASTTGPYTEAFF. Written as DNA, the CDR3 is TGTGCCAGCACTACAGGTCCGTACACTGAAGCTTTCTTT. The chain uses TRBV9 and TRBJ1-1, with D maybe TRBD1 (5 bases). Germline V gene lookup returns CDR1 SGDLS and CDR2 YYNGEE. Trimming pared 6 bases from V and 3 bases from J, leaving 12 bases between. The CDR3 is 13 residues long.

A remark on this clone: Distinct nucleotide sequences in the sample also encode this CDR3. CDR3 DNA: TGTGCCAGCAGTGTCCGGGACAGGGTCAACGAGCAGTACTTC. Protein sequence: CASSVRDRVNEQYF. The genes are TRBV2 and TRBJ2-7; 9 bases align to TRBD1. Germline V gives CDR1 SNHLY, CDR2 FYNNEI. The ends lost 4 bases at V and 5 bases at J; junction bases unmatched: 6. The CDR3 loop spans 14 amino acids.

The chain is built from TRBV4-3 and TRBJ2-3, with TRBD2 matching over 7 bases. V trimming: 6 bases; J trimming: 9 bases; junction bases outside the gene matches: 9. Germline assignment: CDR1 LGHNA and CDR2 YSLEER. CDR3 size: 13 residues. The DNA of the CDR3 is TGCGCCAGCAGTGGCGGGAGAGGAGGAACGCAGTATTTT. This sequence encodes CASSGGRGGTQYF.

This chain uses TRBV2 with TRBJ1-2, with D maybe TRBD1 (6 bases). Deletions cut 9 bases from V and 2 bases from J, with 16 bases between. The CDR3 runs 14 residues. CDR1 and CDR2 from the germline V gene are SNHLY and FYNNEI. In DNA, the CDR3 is TGTGCCAGGGGGTCGACAGGTATCAACTATGGCTACACCTTC. Residues: CARGSTGINYGYTF.

This chain links TRBV21-1 with TRBJ1-5; the table's D call TRBD1 went unverified against the DNA. TRBV21-1 is described as a pseudogene. The CDR3 is made up of 20 amino acids. The CDR3 DNA reads TGTGCCAGCAGCAAAGGCCCCGTTCGGGTTGAGGGACAGGGCCATCAGCCCCAGCATTTT. It translates to CASSKGPVRVEGQGHQPQHF.

This rearrangement joins TRBV18 to TRBJ1-1; 7 bases match TRBD1. The CDR3 has 15 amino acids. Germline CDR1 KGHSH, CDR2 LQKENI. J was trimmed by 0 bases and V by 3 bases; bases with no gene match: 4. In DNA, the CDR3 is TGTGCCAGCTCACCTTGGGACAGTCTGAACACTGAAGCTTTCTTT. Protein product: CASSPWDSLNTEAFF.

This chain links TRBV29-1 with TRBJ2-7; a weak D match, TRBD2 (6 bases). The CDR3 runs 15 residues. V was shortened by 0 bases and J by 3 bases, with 15 bases between the two germline ends. Germline V gene data show CDR1 as SQVTM and CDR2 as ANQGSEA. In DNA form, the CDR3 reads TGCAGCGTTGAAGACCCCGGGACGGGGGACTACGAGCAGTACTTC. Protein: CSVEDPGTGDYEQYF.

This clone appeared once. The chain has TRBV5-4 and TRBJ2-3, with TRBD2 matching 11 bases. The CDR3 extends over 14 amino acids. CDR1 is SGHNT, CDR2 YYREEE, per germline (reference sequence). With V trimmed by 1 base and J by 5 bases, 0 bases remained unmatched. CDR3 in DNA: TGTGCCAGCAGCTTGCTAGCGGGAGGAGATACGCAGTATTTT. Translation: CASSLLAGGDTQYF.

The gene calls are TRBV30 and TRBJ1-2, with D possibly TRBD1 on 5 matching bases. In germline, CDR1 is GTSNPN, CDR2 SVGIG (reference sequence). V was shortened by 7 bases and J by 8 bases, with 14 bases between the two germline ends. The CDR3 spans 11 residues. CDR3 nucleotide sequence: TGTGCCTCCTCCGGGGGATCGGGCTACACCTTC. It encodes CASSGGSGYTF.